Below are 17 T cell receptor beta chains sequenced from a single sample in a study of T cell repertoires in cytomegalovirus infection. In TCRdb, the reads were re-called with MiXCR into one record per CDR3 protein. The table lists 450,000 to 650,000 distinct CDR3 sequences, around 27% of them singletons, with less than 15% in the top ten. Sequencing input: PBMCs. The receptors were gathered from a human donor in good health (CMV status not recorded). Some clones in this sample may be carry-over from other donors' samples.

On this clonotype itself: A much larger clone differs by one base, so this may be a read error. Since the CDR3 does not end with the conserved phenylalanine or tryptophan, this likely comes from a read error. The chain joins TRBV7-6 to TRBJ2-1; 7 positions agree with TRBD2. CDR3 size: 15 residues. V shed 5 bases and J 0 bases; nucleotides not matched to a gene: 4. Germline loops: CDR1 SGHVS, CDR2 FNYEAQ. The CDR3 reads CASSRGTTSYNEQFL. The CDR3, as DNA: TGTGCCAGCAGCAGAGGGACTACCTCCTACAATGAGCAGTTCCTC.

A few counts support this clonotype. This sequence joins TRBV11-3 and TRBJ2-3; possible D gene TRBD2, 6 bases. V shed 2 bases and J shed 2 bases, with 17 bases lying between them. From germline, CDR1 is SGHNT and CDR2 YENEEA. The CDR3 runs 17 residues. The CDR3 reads CASSLNVGGKFTDTQYF. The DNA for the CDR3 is TGTGCCAGCAGCTTAAACGTCGGGGGAAAATTCACAGATACGCAGTATTTT.

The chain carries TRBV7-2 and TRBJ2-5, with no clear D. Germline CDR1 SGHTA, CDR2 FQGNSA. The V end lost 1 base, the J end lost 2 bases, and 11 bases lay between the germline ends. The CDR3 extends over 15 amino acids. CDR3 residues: CASSLDYTDQETQYF. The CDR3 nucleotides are TGTGCCAGCAGCTTAGATTATACCGATCAAGAGACCCAGTACTTC.

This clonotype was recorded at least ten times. The CDR3 coding sequence is TGTGCCAGCAGCTTAGGCGGGAGTGGATACGAGCAGTACGTC. Its translation: CASSLGGSGYEQYV. The chain has TRBV11-2 and TRBJ2-7, with 7 bases that match TRBD2. This CDR3 has 14 residues. J lost 4 bases, V lost 1 base, and 4 bases had no gene match. Germline CDR1 and CDR2: SGHAT and FQNNGV.

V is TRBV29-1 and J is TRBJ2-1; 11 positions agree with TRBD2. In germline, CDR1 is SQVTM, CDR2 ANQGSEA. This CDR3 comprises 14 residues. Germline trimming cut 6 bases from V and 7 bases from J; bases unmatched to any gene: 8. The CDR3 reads CSVSTSGKTNEQFF. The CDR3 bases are TGCAGCGTGTCGACTAGCGGGAAGACGAATGAGCAGTTCTTC.

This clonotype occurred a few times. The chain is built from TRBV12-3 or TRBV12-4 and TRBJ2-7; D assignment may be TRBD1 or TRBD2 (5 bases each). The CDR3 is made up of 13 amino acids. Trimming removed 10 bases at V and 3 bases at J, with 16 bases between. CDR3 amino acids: CAITLGPSYEQYV. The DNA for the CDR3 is TGTGCCATCACATTGGGACCGAGCTACGAGCAGTACGTC.

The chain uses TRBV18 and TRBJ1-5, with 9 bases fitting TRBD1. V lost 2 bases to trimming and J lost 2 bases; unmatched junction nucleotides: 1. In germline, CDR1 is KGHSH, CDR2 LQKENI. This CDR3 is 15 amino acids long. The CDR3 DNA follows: TGTGCCAGCTCACCAGGGACAGGGCGCAATCAGCCCCAGCATTTT. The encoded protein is CASSPGTGRNQPQHF.

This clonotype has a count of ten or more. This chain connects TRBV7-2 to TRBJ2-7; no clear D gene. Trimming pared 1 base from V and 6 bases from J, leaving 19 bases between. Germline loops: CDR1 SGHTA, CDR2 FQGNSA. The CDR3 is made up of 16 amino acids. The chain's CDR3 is CASSLVPTPQPREQYF. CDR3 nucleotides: TGTGCCAGCAGCTTAGTTCCCACTCCTCAGCCCCGCGAGCAGTACTTC.

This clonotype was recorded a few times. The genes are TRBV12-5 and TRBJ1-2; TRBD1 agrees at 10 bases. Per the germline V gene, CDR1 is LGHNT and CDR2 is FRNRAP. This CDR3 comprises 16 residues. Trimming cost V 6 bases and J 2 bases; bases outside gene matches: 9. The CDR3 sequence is CASGPEPGQGNYGYTF. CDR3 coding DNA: TGTGCTAGTGGCCCCGAACCGGGACAGGGGAACTATGGCTACACCTTC.

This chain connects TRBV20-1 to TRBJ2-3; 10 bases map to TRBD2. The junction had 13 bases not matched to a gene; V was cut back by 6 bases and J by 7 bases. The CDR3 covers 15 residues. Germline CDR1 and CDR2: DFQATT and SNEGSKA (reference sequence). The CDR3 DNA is TGCAGTGCGAATTCCCTAGCGGGAGTATCAAATACGCAGTATTTT. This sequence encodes CSANSLAGVSNTQYF.

The CDR3 spells CASSSPWTGMGSGTDTQYF. DNA for the CDR3: TGTGCCAGCAGTTCACCTTGGACAGGGATGGGGTCTGGCACAGATACGCAGTATTTT. V gene TRBV27 combines with J gene TRBJ2-3, with TRBD1 identical over 8 bases. V shed 4 bases, J shed 1 base, and the junction held 16 bases outside the gene matches. Germline CDR1 is MNHEY and CDR2 is SMNVEV (reference sequence). This CDR3 is built from 19 residues.

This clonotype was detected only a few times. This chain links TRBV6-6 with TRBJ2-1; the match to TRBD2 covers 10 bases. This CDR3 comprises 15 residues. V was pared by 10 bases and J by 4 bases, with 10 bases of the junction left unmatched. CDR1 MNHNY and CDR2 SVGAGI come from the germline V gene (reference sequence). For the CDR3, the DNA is TGTGCCACTACAGGGACTAGCGAGCCGTACAATGAGCAGTTCTTC. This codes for CATTGTSEPYNEQFF.

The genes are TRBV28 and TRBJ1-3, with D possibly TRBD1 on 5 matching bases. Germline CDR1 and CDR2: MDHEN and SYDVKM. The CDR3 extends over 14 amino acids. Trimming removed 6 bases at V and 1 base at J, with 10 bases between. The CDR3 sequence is CASRGGGSGNTIYF. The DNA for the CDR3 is TGTGCCAGCAGGGGGGGGGGTTCTGGAAACACCATATATTTT.

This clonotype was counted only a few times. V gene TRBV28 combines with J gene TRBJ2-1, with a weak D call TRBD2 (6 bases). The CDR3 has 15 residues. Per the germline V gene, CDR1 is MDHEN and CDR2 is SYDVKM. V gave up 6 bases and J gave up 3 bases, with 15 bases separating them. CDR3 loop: CASSAAGSYYNEQFF. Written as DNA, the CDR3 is TGTGCCAGCAGCGCAGCCGGGAGTTACTACAATGAGCAGTTCTTC. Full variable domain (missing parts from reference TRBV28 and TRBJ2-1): DVKVTQSSRYLVKRTGEKVFLECVQDMDHENMFWYRQDPGLGLRLIYFSYDVKMKEKGDIPEGYSVSREKKERFSLILESASTNQTSMYLCASSAAGSYYNEQFFGPGTRLTVL.

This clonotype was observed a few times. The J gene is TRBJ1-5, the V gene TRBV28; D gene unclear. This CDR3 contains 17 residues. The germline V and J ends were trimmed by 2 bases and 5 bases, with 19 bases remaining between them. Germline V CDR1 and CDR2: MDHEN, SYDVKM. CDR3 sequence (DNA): TGTGCCAGCAGTTTACAGGCCAGAAGGTTTCGCTATCAGCCCCAGCATTTT. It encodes CASSLQARRFRYQPQHF.

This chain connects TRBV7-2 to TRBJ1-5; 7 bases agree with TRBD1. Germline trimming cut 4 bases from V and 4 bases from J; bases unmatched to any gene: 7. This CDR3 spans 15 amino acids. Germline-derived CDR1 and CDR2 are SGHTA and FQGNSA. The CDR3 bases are TGTGCCAGCAGCTCAGGACAGGTGGGGAATCAGCCCCAGCATTTT. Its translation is CASSSGQVGNQPQHF.

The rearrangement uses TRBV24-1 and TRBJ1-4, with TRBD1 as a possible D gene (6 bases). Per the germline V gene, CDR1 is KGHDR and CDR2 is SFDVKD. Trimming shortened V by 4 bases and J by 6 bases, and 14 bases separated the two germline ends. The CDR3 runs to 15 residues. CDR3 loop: CATSDPGQTDEKLFF. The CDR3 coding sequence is TGTGCCACCAGTGACCCCGGACAGACCGATGAAAAACTGTTTTTT.